This T cell receptor (beta chain) was sequenced in a study of blood T cell repertoires in COVID-19. Participant ages covered about 18 to 100 years across 24 US areas. Cohort 3 recovery required two negative PCRs, clearance, or symptom resolution. CDR1 is SGHAT, CDR2 FQNNGV, per germline. The CDR3 is 16 residues long. V lost 5 bases to trimming and J lost 0 bases; unmatched junction nucleotides: 4. The table came from immunoSEQ multiplex PCR; TCRdb's copy has only in-frame clones and leaves some out. The sample has about 260,000 clones, about 82% seen once. Sequencing input: PBMCs or T cells enriched from blood (not recorded which). This clonotype was sampled from a woman aged 45 to 65 who had recovered from COVID-19. The J gene is TRBJ2-3, the V gene TRBV11-2, with 11 positions matching TRBD2. As DNA, the CDR3 is TGTGCCAGCAGCCAAACTAGCGGGGGTAGCACAGATACGCAGTATTTT. Its protein product is CASSQTSGGSTDTQYF.